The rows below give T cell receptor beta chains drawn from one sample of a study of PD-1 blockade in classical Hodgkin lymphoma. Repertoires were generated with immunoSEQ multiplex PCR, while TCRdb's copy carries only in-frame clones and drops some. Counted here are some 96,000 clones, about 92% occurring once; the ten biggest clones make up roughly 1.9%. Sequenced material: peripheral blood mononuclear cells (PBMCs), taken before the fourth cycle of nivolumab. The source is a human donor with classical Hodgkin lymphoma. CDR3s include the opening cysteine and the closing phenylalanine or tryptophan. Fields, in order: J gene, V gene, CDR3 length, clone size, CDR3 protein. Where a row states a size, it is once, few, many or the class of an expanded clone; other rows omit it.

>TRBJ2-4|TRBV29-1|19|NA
CSVEPRTSGSILAKNIQYF
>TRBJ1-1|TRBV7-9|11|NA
CATRKNTEAFF
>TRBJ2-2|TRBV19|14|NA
CASSGTGSSGELFF
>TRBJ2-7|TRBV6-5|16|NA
CASSYSIGQGLYEQYF
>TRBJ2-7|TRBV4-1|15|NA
CASSQVDVSSYEQYF
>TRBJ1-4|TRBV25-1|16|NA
CASSEFRDVTNEKLFF
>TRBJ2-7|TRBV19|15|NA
CASSNSGRGTYEQYF
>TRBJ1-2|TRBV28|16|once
CASSPTTGLQGYGYTF
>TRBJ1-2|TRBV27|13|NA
CASSLSGNYGYTF
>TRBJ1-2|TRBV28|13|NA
CASSLKGARGYTF
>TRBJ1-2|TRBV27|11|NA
CASGQTYGYTF
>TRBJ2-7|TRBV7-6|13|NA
CASSLVRADEQYF
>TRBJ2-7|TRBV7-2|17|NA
CASSLARSGVFPYEQYF
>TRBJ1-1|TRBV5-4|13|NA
CASSFSPNTEAFF
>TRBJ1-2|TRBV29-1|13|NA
CSVEEGQGNGYTF
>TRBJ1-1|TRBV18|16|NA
CASSPTFRRDRTEAFF
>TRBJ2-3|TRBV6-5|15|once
CASSYLGGDADTQYF
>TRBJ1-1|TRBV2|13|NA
CASKIDRATEAFF
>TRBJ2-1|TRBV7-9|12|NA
CASSLAVNEQFF
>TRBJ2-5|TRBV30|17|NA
CAWSVSLPIAGEETQYF
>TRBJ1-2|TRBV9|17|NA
CASSVPLLNHPQYGYTF
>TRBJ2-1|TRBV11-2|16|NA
CASSLTHGTTYNEQFF
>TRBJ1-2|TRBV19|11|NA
CASSYSGAGTF
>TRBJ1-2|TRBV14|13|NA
CASSQGVNYGYTF
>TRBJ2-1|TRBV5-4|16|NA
CASRVGLAGTDNEQFF
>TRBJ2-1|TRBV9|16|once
CASSAQGVSSYNEQFF
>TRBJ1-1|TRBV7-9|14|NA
CASSPGQENTEAFF
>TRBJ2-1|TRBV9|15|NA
CASSRLAGVINEQFF
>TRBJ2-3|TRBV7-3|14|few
CASSLGQGGDTQYF
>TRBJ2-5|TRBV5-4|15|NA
CASSPGLVARETQYF